This T cell receptor beta chain was sequenced for a study of neurological immune-mediated disorders. Overall study context: There were around 34 multiple sclerosis patients; roughly 30 were relapsing-remitting and 3 were secondary progressive. Study-level results: CDR3 amino acid sequences found in expanded clones were never shared across subjects, suggesting private repertoires in all groups.

This CDR3 spans 15 amino acids. Per germline, CDR1 LGHDT and CDR2 YNNKEL (reference sequence). V was cut by 4 bases and J by 0 bases, with 11 bases left in between. One entry per CDR3 protein results from TCRdb running MiXCR on the 5' RACE reads. The profile covers under 75,000 distinct CDR3 sequences, with roughly 3.1% appearing a single time and 4.5% to 6.5% taken by the ten largest. This clonotype was seen repeatedly, ten times or more. As yet, its antigen is unknown. Sequencing was performed on PBMCs. This receptor was taken from a woman between 45 and 60 years old with multiple sclerosis. V usage is TRBV3-1 and J usage is TRBJ2-3, with unresolved D. The CDR3 sequence: CASSPWGSSTDTQYF. In DNA form, the CDR3 reads TGTGCCAGCAGCCCCTGGGGTAGTAGCACAGATACGCAGTATTTT.